Following are 17 T cell receptor beta chains from one sample sequenced in a study of blood T cell repertoires in COVID-19. Method: immunoSEQ multiplex PCR; TCRdb's copy keeps in-frame clones and lacks some. The data hold some 200,000 clones, with 80% to 90% observed a single time. Specimen: PBMCs or T cells enriched from blood (not recorded which). Receptors were obtained from a woman in her fifties or sixties who had been exposed to COVID-19.

The chain employs TRBV2 and TRBJ1-1, with D perhaps matching TRBD1 (5 bases). The germline gives CDR1 SNHLY, CDR2 FYNNEI. V was cut by 6 bases and J by 7 bases, with 21 bases left in between. The CDR3 runs 15 residues. The CDR3 is CASREAGTRYVEAFF. In DNA form, the CDR3 reads TGTGCCAGCAGGGAGGCGGGGACCCGATACGTTGAAGCTTTCTTT.

The chain links TRBV9 to TRBJ2-2; a weak D match, TRBD1 (5 bases). Germline values: CDR1 SGDLS, CDR2 YYNGEE. Trimming shortened V by 1 base and J by 9 bases, and 7 bases separated the two germline ends. CDR3 length: 12 residues. CDR3 sequence: CASSVQGWELFF. The CDR3 nucleotides read TGTGCCAGCAGCGTACAGGGATGGGAGCTGTTTTTT.

The chain employs TRBV7-2 and TRBJ2-3; D is unresolved. The CDR3 is 17 residues long. Per germline, CDR1 SGHTA and CDR2 FQGNSA. Trimming stripped 5 bases from V and 4 bases from J, with 22 bases between. The CDR3 DNA is TGTGCCAGCAGCCCCCGGGTGGGTACCGTTCGGCCAGATACGCAGTATTTT. Translating it yields CASSPRVGTVRPDTQYF.

This chain links TRBV6-5 with TRBJ2-2, with D possibly being TRBD2 (6 bases). The CDR3 length is 14 residues. Trimming shortened V by 8 bases and J by 5 bases, and 15 bases separated the two germline ends. Looked up from germline, CDR1 is MNHEY and CDR2 is SVGAGI. The CDR3 reads CASRRGRLTGELFF. Here the CDR3 DNA reads TGTGCCAGCCGACGGGGGAGGTTGACCGGGGAGCTGTTTTTT.

V is TRBV7-9 and J is TRBJ2-7; TRBD2 aligns across 13 bases. The germline gives CDR1 SEHNR, CDR2 FQNEAQ (reference sequence). The CDR3 has 17 amino acids. J was trimmed by 0 bases and V by 7 bases; bases with no gene match: 9. DNA of the CDR3: TGTGCCAGCACCCAGACTAGCGGGGGGCTTAGCTCCTACGAGCAGTACTTC. Its translation: CASTQTSGGLSSYEQYF.

The chain employs TRBV28 and TRBJ1-3; no clear D gene. This CDR3 contains 16 residues. Germline CDR1 and CDR2: MDHEN and SYDVKM. The V end was cut by 5 bases, the J end by 0 bases, with 14 bases between. CDR3 residues: CASSITIVDSGNTIYF. Written as DNA, the CDR3 is TGTGCCAGCAGTATTACTATAGTGGACTCTGGAAACACCATATATTTT.

The V gene is TRBV19, the J gene TRBJ1-4; TRBD1 agrees at 7 bases. This CDR3 has 14 amino acids. Per the germline V gene, CDR1 is LNHDA and CDR2 is SQIVND (reference sequence). Unmatched junction bases numbered 3, after V lost 4 bases and J lost 4 bases. The CDR3 is CASSTRQGNEKLFF. Written as DNA, the CDR3 is TGTGCCAGTAGTACCCGACAGGGTAATGAAAAACTGTTTTTT.

This clone was detected only a few times. This chain links TRBV29-1 with TRBJ2-5; 10 positions agree with TRBD2. The V gene's germline CDR1 is SQVTM and CDR2 ANQGSEA. This CDR3 comprises 16 residues. J lost 0 bases, V lost 6 bases, and 10 bases had no gene match. Here the CDR3 reads CSVDSGGRQYQETQYF. The CDR3 bases are TGCAGCGTCGATAGCGGGGGGCGACAGTACCAAGAGACCCAGTACTTC.

Written as DNA, the CDR3 is TGTGCCAGCAGCCAGGGATTACCTGGAAACACCATATATTTT. As protein: CASSQGLPGNTIYF. V usage is TRBV13 and J usage is TRBJ1-3; D might be TRBD1 (5 bases). The CDR3 spans 14 residues. Germline CDR1 and CDR2: PRHDT and FYEKMQ (reference sequence). Trimming stripped 5 bases from V and 2 bases from J, with 10 bases between.

This chain connects TRBV2 to TRBJ2-2; D might be TRBD2 (6 bases). The germline gives CDR1 SNHLY, CDR2 FYNNEI. This CDR3 comprises 16 residues. With 8 bases removed from V and 2 bases from J, the gap between germline ends came to 18 bases. CDR3 coding DNA: TGTGCCAGCGGGGGGTCAGCGGGTGGAAACACCGGGGAGCTGTTTTTT. It is translated as CASGGSAGGNTGELFF.

V usage is TRBV9 and J usage is TRBJ1-4; 10 bases map to TRBD1. Germline V gene lookup returns CDR1 SGDLS and CDR2 YYNGEE. This CDR3 is 14 amino acids long. Trimming cost V 0 bases and J 11 bases; bases outside gene matches: 4. CDR3 in DNA: TGTGCCAGCAGCGTAGAAGGGGGACAGGGGAAACTGTTTTTT. This gives the protein CASSVEGGQGKLFF.

The chain links TRBV29-1 to TRBJ1-2, with D possibly being TRBD1 (5 bases). The CDR3 runs 15 residues. Germline-derived CDR1 and CDR2 are SQVTM and ANQGSEA. Trimming took 5 bases from V and 2 from J, leaving 18 bases between them. In DNA form, the CDR3 reads TGCAGCGTTTCCCGCGCAGGGAAGAGGAACTATGGCTACACCTTC. This sequence encodes CSVSRAGKRNYGYTF.

On this clone itself: The same CDR3 also results from other DNA sequences found in this sample. J is TRBJ2-3 and V is TRBV18, with unresolved D. Trimming took off 2 bases at V and 1 base at J, with 7 bases between the two ends. The CDR3 spans 14 residues. Germline values: CDR1 KGHSH, CDR2 LQKENI. The CDR3 bases are TGTGCCAGCTCACCAGGTGAGGGCACAGATACGCAGTATTTT. This gives the protein CASSPGEGTDTQYF.

The genes are TRBV7-6 and TRBJ1-3; TRBD1 is a possible D gene (5 bases). V dropped 4 bases and J dropped 0 bases, with 13 bases sitting between them. CDR1 is SGHVS, CDR2 FNYEAQ, per germline. The CDR3 loop spans 16 amino acids. The CDR3 spells CASSSPDRSSGNTIYF. CDR3 DNA sequence: TGTGCCAGCAGCTCGCCTGACAGATCCTCTGGAAACACCATATATTTT.

This clone was seen more than once but under ten times. The rearrangement uses TRBV29-1 and TRBJ2-5; 11 bases are a match to TRBD2. The CDR3 has 16 residues. After removal of 0 bases from V and 5 bases from J, the junction contained 8 bases not matched to a gene. The germline CDR1 and CDR2 sequences are SQVTM and ANQGSEA. This CDR3 reads CSVEEPLLAGGETQYF. CDR3 coding DNA: TGCAGCGTTGAAGAACCCCTCCTAGCGGGGGGTGAGACCCAGTACTTC.

The chain has TRBV2 and TRBJ2-1, with a possible D match to TRBD2 (5 bases). The germline V gene encodes CDR1 SNHLY and CDR2 FYNNEI. V lost 10 bases and J 7 bases, leaving 20 bases between the germline ends. The CDR3 covers 14 residues. DNA of the CDR3: TGTGCCACCGGCGGACTGGCGGGTATTAATGAGCAGTTCTTC. As protein: CATGGLAGINEQFF.

This chain links TRBV19 with TRBJ2-2; the D is unclear. The germline CDR1 and CDR2 sequences are LNHDA and SQIVND (reference sequence). V gave up 4 bases and J gave up 1 base, with 7 bases separating them. This CDR3 comprises 14 residues. CDR3 region: CASSNAENTGELFF. CDR3 DNA sequence: TGTGCCAGTAGTAACGCAGAGAACACCGGGGAGCTGTTTTTT.